This paragraph covers one T cell receptor (beta chain) sequence. Its antigen is as yet unknown. This specimen comes from a study of T cells in localized non-small cell lung cancer. The study's findings and limits: Out of the top 100 tumor clones, a median 57 were seen in adjacent lung.

Repertoires were generated with immunoSEQ multiplex PCR, while TCRdb's copy carries only in-frame clones and drops some. The table shows about 3,500 clones, with about 30% occurring only once. V lost 0 bases to trimming and J lost 1 base; unmatched junction nucleotides: 5. The CDR3 length is 17 residues. CDR1 and CDR2 (germline): MNHGY, SAAAGT. The chain has TRBV6-8 and TRBJ2-1, with 8 bases lining up with TRBD2. Here the sequenced sample was normal lung tissue next to the tumor, taken before any cancer treatment. This sequence originates from a woman aged 35-75 years with stage I lung adenocarcinoma. CDR3: CASSYSPSSGSYNEQFF. In DNA, the CDR3 is TGTGCCAGCAGTTACTCCCCGTCTAGCGGGTCCTACAATGAGCAGTTCTTC.